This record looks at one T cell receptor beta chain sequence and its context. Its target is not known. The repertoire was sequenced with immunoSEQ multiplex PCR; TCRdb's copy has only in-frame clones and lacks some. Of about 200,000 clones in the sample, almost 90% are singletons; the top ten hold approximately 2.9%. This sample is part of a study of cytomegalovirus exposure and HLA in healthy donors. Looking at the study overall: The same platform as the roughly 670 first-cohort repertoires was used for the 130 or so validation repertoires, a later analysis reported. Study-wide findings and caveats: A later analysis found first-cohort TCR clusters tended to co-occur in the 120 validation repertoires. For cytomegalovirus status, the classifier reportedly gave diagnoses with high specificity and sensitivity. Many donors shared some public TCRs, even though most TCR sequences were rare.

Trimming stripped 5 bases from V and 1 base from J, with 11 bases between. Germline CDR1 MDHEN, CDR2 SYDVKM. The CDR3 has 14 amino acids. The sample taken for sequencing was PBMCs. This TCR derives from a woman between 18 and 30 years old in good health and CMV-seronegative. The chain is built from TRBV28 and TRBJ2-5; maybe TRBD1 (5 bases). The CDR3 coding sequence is TGTGCCAGCAGTCAGAACAGGCCCCAAGAGACCCAGTACTTC. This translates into CASSQNRPQETQYF.